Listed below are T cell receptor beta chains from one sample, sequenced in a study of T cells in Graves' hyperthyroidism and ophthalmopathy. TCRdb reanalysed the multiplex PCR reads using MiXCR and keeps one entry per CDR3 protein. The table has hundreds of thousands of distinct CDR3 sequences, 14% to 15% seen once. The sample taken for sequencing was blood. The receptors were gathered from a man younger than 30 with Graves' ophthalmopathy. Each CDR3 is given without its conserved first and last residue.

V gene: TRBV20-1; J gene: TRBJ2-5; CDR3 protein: SAREDRFQETQY
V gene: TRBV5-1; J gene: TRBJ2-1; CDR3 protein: ASSTEQGAYNEQF
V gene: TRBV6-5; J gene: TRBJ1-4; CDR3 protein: ASSYSLRRGGRKLF
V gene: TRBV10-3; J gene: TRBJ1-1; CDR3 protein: AITKTGLNTEAF
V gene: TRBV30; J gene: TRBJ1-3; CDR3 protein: AWRSSGNTIY
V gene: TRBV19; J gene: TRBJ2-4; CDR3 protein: ASSTAGLAKNIQY
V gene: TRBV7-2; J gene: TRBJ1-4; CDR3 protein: ASSPVGPTNEKLF
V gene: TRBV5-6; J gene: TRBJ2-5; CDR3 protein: ASSLTGTSGKETQY
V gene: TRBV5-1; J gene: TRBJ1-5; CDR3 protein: ASRPTGGVQPQH
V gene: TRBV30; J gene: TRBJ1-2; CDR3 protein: AFRSSNWVGYT
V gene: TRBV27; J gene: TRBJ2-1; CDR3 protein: ASSPHLSSYNEQF
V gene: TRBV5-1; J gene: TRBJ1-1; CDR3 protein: ASSLDRADSQAF
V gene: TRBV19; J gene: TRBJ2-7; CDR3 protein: ASSIEGSAVGYEQY
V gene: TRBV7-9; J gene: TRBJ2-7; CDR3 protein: ASSLTDGTEQY
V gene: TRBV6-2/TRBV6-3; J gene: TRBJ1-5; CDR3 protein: ASSYDRGNQPQH
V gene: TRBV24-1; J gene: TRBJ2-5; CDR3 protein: ATSDGGTSGGAWETQY
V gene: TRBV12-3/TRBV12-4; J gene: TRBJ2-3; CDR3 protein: ASSSSTGFTDTQY
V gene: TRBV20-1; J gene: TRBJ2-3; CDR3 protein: SAVGGGTYTDTQY
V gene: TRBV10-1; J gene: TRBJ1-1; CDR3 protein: ASSNTGAPNTEAF
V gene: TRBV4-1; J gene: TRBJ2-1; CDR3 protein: ASSQDPAGAIYEQF
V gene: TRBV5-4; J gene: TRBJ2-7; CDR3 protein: ASSIRTGSSYEQY
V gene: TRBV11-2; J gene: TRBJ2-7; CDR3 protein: ASSNRDRVSEQC
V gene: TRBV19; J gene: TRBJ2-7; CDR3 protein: ASSIEDPITYEQY
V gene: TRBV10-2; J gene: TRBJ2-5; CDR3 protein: ASSEADKETQY
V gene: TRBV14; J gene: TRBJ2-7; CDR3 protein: ASSQDWGPYEQY
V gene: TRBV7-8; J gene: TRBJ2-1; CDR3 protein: ASSFSTGGGEQF
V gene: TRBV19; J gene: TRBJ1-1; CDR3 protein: ASSFGTKNTEAF
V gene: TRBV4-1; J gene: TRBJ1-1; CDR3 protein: ASRDPGRGTEAF
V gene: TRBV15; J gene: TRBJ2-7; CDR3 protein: ATSSSQGPYEQY
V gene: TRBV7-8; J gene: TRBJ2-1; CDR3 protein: ASSPQRTGGRNEQF
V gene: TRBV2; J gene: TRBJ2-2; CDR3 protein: ASSGLVLTGELF
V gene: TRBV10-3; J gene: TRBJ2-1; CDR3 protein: AISPLPDRGGLGYNEQF
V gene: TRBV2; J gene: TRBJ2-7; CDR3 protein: ASSDFFPGQGLYEQY
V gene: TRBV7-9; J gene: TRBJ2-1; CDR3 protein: ASSLGGGMQF
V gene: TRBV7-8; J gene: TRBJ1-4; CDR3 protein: ASSRQQGTNEKLF
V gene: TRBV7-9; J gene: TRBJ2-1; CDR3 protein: ASSLAGAQNNEQF
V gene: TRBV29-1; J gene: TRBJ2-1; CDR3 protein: SVEDGQGANEQF
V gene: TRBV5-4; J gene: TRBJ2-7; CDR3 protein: ASSPPGYYEQY
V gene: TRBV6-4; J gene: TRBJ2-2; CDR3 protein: ASSDSGTANTGELF
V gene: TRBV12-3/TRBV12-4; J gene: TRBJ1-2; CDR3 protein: ASRDLGQGRKNYGYT
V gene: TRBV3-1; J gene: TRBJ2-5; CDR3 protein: ASSQDLRGGLVETQY
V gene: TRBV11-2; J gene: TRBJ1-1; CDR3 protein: ASSRGQGGTEAF
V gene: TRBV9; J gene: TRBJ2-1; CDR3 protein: ASSVGGSNNEQF
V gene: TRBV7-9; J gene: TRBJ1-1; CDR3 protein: ASSYSENTEAF
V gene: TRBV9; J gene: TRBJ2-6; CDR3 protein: ASSTRIAGTALSGANVLT